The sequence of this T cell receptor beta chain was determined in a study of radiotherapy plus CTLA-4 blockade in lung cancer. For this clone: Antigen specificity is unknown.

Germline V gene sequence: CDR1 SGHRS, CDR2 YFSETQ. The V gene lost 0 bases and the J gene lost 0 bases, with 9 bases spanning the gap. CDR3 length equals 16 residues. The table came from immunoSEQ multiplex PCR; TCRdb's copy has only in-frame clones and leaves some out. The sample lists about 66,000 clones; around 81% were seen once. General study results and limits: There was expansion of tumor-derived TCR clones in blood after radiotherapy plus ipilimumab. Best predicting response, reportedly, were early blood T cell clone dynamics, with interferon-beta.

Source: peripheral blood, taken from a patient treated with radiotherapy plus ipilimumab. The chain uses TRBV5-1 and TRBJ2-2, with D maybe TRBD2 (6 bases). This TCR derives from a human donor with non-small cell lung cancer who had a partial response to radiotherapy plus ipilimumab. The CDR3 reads CASSLVSGTNTGELFF. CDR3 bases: TGCGCCAGCAGCTTGGTTAGCGGTACGAACACCGGGGAGCTGTTTTTT.